This T cell receptor (beta chain) was sequenced during a study of T-cell reconstitution after alpha-beta-depleted transplantation in children (dated by TCRdb to 2016 to 2017). At the level of the whole study: Using TCR repertoire profiling, the study quantitatively followed how T-cell immune reconstitution unfolded in children after TCRalphabeta/CD19-depleted allogeneic hematopoietic cell transplantation. The investigation overall reported the following: In some patients, the high TCRbeta diversity seen at day 60 was put down to recipient T cells and intrathymic progenitors that had survived conditioning. Over subsequent months, a decline in hyperexpanded clone frequencies was noted, and after one year, T-cell counts and TCRbeta diversity were mostly ascribed to newly produced T cells. Apparently early alphabetaT-cell count recovery about two months after transplant reportedly relied on only several hundred rapidly expanded clones derived from non-depleted graft cells.

Ends trimmed: V by 1 base, J by 14 bases; bases unmatched to a gene: 12. The CDR3 sequence holds 14 residues, the cysteine and phenylalanine included. CDR3 DNA only is kept here, 42 bases in frame from base 1. From a lookup of the germline V gene, CDR1 and CDR2 are MGHRA and YSYEKL. Library generation was performed with PCR. The run used an Illumina HiSeq 2500. To normalize quantification of the TCRbeta repertoire, the TCR libraries were built with molecular barcoding that relied on unique molecular identifiers. The raw public data were reprocessed by TCRdb itself: fastp quality trimming at Q25, MiXCR clonotype calling, in-frame beta chains only. Under each unique CDR3 protein, matching rows form one entry showing the most common genes and DNA. Within this sample are 250,000 to 400,000 distinct CDR3 sequences, with roughly 25% of them counted one time only. The ten largest clonotypes hold about 10% of the sample.

This clonotype was detected only a few times. What this receptor recognizes is not known. No base quality information exists; no much larger clone differs at one position. Read against the paper, the sample's treatment or condition label means: allogeneic hematopoietic cell transplantation with graft depleted of TCRalphabeta T cells and CD19 B cells. The children who served as transplant recipients had been given grafts of TCRalphabeta/CD19-depleted allogeneic hematopoietic cells. The specimen comprised PBMCs, mostly from graft donor cells, sampled 180 days after TCRalphabeta/CD19-depleted stem cell transplant. The rearrangement joined TRBV4-1 to TRBJ1-1; a stretch of 8 junction bases matches TRBD1. The receptor was isolated from a male patient under 18 who had a stem cell transplant for acute lymphoblastic leukemia, so the T cells may come from the graft donor. The CDR3 is CASSQGTGWPLEFF. The DNA reads as follows: TGCGCCAGCAGCCAAGGGACAGGGTGGCCCCTAGAGTTCTTT.